A single sample gave rise to the 9 T cell receptor beta chains below, sequenced in a study of cytomegalovirus exposure and HLA in healthy donors. 13 Jbeta primers and 60 Vbeta primers were used for the PCR. Data came from immunoSEQ multiplex PCR; TCRdb stores just in-frame clones and leaves some out. The table includes 57,000 or so clones, 70% detected once. Sample: PBMCs. These receptor sequences come from a woman aged 55-69 years in good health and CMV-seropositive.

This clone was seen only a few times. The CDR3 bases are TGCGCCAGCGGGGGCGATCCGAACACCGGGGAGCTGTTTTTT. This gives the protein CASGGDPNTGELFF. This chain links TRBV5-1 with TRBJ2-2, with D possibly TRBD1 on 6 matching bases. CDR3 size: 14 residues. Looked up from germline, CDR1 is SGHRS and CDR2 is YFSETQ. Trimming shortened V by 7 bases and J by 0 bases, and 10 bases separated the two germline ends.

Relative to its sample, this clone is medium-sized. V usage is TRBV5-1 and J usage is TRBJ2-7; a weak D match, TRBD2 (6 bases). The germline V gene encodes CDR1 SGHRS and CDR2 YFSETQ. Trimming removed 3 bases at V and 4 bases at J, with 17 bases between. The CDR3 consists of 15 residues. The CDR3 sequence: CASSSIDTGGYEQYF. The CDR3, as DNA: TGCGCCAGCAGCTCCATTGACACCGGGGGATACGAGCAGTACTTC.

V gene TRBV10-3 combines with J gene TRBJ1-6; TRBD1 agrees at 8 bases. The CDR3 spans 13 residues. The trim removed 8 bases at V and 9 bases at J, leaving 6 bases unmatched. Germline V gives CDR1 ENHRY, CDR2 SYGVKD. CDR3 in amino acids: CAIPTGAGSPLHF. The CDR3 DNA reads TGTGCCATCCCGACAGGGGCCGGTTCACCCCTCCACTTT.

This clone is categorized as medium-sized. The chain has TRBV5-1 and TRBJ2-2; D gene ambiguous. In germline, CDR1 is SGHRS, CDR2 YFSETQ. The CDR3 covers 14 residues. V gave up 3 bases and J gave up 5 bases, with 11 bases separating them. The CDR3 sequence is CASSWQELTGELFF. In nucleotides, the CDR3 is TGCGCCAGCAGCTGGCAGGAACTTACCGGGGAGCTGTTTTTT.

The chain links TRBV6-1 to TRBJ2-7, with 9 positions matching TRBD1. This CDR3 contains 13 residues. Germline V gene sequence: CDR1 MNHNS, CDR2 SASEGT. The ends lost 6 bases at V and 5 bases at J; junction bases unmatched: 5. CDR3 amino acids: CASRRDREDEQYF. Here the CDR3 DNA reads TGTGCCAGCAGACGGGACAGGGAAGACGAGCAGTACTTC.

In its sample, this clone was seen a few times. The V call is TRBV6-1, the J call TRBJ2-3; 7 positions match TRBD1. V shed 4 bases, J shed 6 bases, and the junction held 7 bases outside the gene matches. The CDR3 length is 14 residues. The germline V gene has CDR1 MNHNS and CDR2 SASEGT. The CDR3 is CASSVLTGADTQYF. CDR3 DNA: TGTGCCAGCAGTGTTTTAACAGGGGCTGATACGCAGTATTTT.

V and J are TRBV5-1 and TRBJ1-1; TRBD1 might be the D (6 bases). This CDR3 comprises 15 residues. Germline V CDR1 and CDR2: SGHRS, YFSETQ. V was clipped by 4 bases and J by 0 bases, with 13 bases between them. The CDR3 nucleotides are TGCGCCAGCAGCAATACAGGGAACCTGAACACTGAAGCTTTCTTT. It specifies CASSNTGNLNTEAFF.

The chain has TRBV10-3 and TRBJ2-1; D not certain. V lost 4 bases and J 7 bases, leaving 17 bases between the germline ends. Germline lookup yields CDR1 ENHRY and CDR2 SYGVKD. The CDR3 is 15 residues long. The CDR3 region is CAISVAEPVSNEQFF. The DNA of the CDR3 is TGTGCCATCAGTGTTGCGGAGCCAGTTTCGAATGAGCAGTTCTTC.

The chain carries TRBV4-3 and TRBJ2-1; TRBD2 aligns across 7 bases. V trimming: 0 bases; J trimming: 0 bases; junction bases outside the gene matches: 8. This CDR3 spans 18 amino acids. Germline V gene data show CDR1 as LGHNA and CDR2 as YSLEER. The CDR3 loop reads CASSQDDSGAFSYNEQFF. CDR3 DNA: TGCGCCAGCAGCCAAGATGACAGCGGGGCCTTCTCCTACAATGAGCAGTTCTTC.